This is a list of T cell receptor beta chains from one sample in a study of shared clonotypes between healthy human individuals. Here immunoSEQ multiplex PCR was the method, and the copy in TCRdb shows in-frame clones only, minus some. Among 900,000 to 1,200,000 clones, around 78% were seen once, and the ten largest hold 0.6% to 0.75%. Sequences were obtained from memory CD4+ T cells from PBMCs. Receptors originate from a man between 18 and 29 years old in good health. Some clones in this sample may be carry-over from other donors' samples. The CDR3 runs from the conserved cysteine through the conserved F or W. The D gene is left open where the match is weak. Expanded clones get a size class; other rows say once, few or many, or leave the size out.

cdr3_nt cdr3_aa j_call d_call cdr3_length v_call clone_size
TGTGCCTGGAGTTTGGGGCACTCTGGAAACACCATATATTTT CAWSLGHSGNTIYF TRBJ1-3 . 14 TRBV30 .
TGTGCCAGCCCGATGCACCCCCAACAGGGGCCCTTAAGGGAGCAGTACTTC CASPMHPQQGPLREQYF TRBJ2-7 TRBD1 17 TRBV19 .
TGCGCCAGCCAAGGTTGGTCGAACACTGAAGCTTTCTTT CASQGWSNTEAFF TRBJ1-1 . 13 TRBV5-1 .
TGCAGCGTTGGCGACAGGGCGATGTATGGCTACACCTTC CSVGDRAMYGYTF TRBJ1-2 TRBD1 13 TRBV29-1 .
TGTGCCAGTAGTATAGGAGGCGGCAACACCGGGGAGCTGTTTTTT CASSIGGGNTGELFF TRBJ2-2 . 15 TRBV19 .
TGCGCCAGCAGCTTGGAGGTTCCCTATGAGCAGTTCTTC CASSLEVPYEQFF TRBJ2-1 . 13 TRBV5-1 .
TGCGCCAGCATCCTCGGGACTAGCGGAAACAATGAGCAGTTCTTC CASILGTSGNNEQFF TRBJ2-1 TRBD2 15 TRBV5-1 .
TGCGGCGTTGGGGGACAGGGTGATCATCAGCCCCAGCATTTT CGVGGQGDHQPQHF TRBJ1-5 TRBD1 14 TRBV29-1 .
TGCAGCGTTGAGGGAGCCGCTGAAGCTTTCTTT CSVEGAAEAFF TRBJ1-1 . 11 TRBV29-1 once
TGTGCCAGCAGCGTAAAATCTAGCGGGGGAAGCACAGATACGCAGTATTTT CASSVKSSGGSTDTQYF TRBJ2-3 TRBD2 17 TRBV9 .
TGTGCCAGCAGTGTGGACAGCTTCTCTGGAAACACCATATATTTT CASSVDSFSGNTIYF TRBJ1-3 . 15 TRBV6-1 .
TGTGCCAGCTCACCCCCACTGGGGCTGGGCTACGAGCAGTACTTC CASSPPLGLGYEQYF TRBJ2-7 . 15 TRBV18 .
TGCGCCAGCAGCCTCGGACAGGGGTACATAAATGAGCAGTTCTTC CASSLGQGYINEQFF TRBJ2-1 TRBD1 15 TRBV4-3 .
TGTGCCAGCGAACTACGGGGCTATGGCTACACCTTC CASELRGYGYTF TRBJ1-2 . 12 TRBV28 .
TGCAGCGTTGATAAAGCTTTCTTT CSVDKAFF TRBJ1-1 . 8 TRBV29-1 .
TGCGCCAGCAGTACTAGCGCGGACCGCCATACGCAGTATTTT CASSTSADRHTQYF TRBJ2-3 TRBD2 14 TRBV5-1 .
TGTGCCAGCACCACCGGGGGCGGTGAGACCCAGTACTTC CASTTGGGETQYF TRBJ2-5 . 13 TRBV9 .
TGTGCCAGTAGTTTAGCCCCGCAGGGTTCCTACGAGCAGTACTTC CASSLAPQGSYEQYF TRBJ2-7 . 15 TRBV19 .
TGTGCCATCAGTGAGAGGGCGGGAGGTGAAAAACTGTTTTTT CAISERAGGEKLFF TRBJ1-4 . 14 TRBV10-3 .
TGTGCCAGCAACCTTCGGGGTGCCCAGGAGACCCAGTACTTC CASNLRGAQETQYF TRBJ2-5 . 14 TRBV27 .
TGTGCCAGCAGGGAGCGGGAGTATACCGGGGAGCTGTTTTTT CASREREYTGELFF TRBJ2-2 TRBD2 14 TRBV6-6 .
TGCAGCGTTGCTAGCGGGAGAGCCGGCCCCTACGAGCAGTACTTC CSVASGRAGPYEQYF TRBJ2-7 TRBD2 15 TRBV29-1 .
TGCGCCAGCAGCAGGGAAGTGGCCTATAATTCACCCCTCCACTTT CASSREVAYNSPLHF TRBJ1-6 . 15 TRBV4-1 .
TGTGCCAGCAGCTTACGAGGCGGGAGGGCTAACGCCGGGGAGCTGTTTTTT CASSLRGGRANAGELFF TRBJ2-2 TRBD2 17 TRBV7-9 .
TGTGCCAGCTCACAGATAGAGTACAGGGGCGACTATGGCTACACCTTC CASSQIEYRGDYGYTF TRBJ1-2 TRBD1 16 TRBV18 .
TGCGCCAGCAGCCGGACTAGCGGGGCCAGCACAGATACGCAGTATTTT CASSRTSGASTDTQYF TRBJ2-3 TRBD2 16 TRBV5-1 .
TGTGCCAGCAGCCCCCCCAGGATCGGGACTAGGAGTTTGTTC CASSPPRIGTRSLF TRBJ2-7 TRBD2 14 TRBV4-2 .
TGTGCCACCAGCAGAGATTTGCCAGTCTCCTCCTACGAGCAGTACTTC CATSRDLPVSSYEQYF TRBJ2-7 . 16 TRBV15 .
TGTGCCAGCACCCTGGACGGTGAAAAACTGTTTTTT CASTLDGEKLFF TRBJ1-4 . 12 TRBV2 few
TGCGCCAGCAGCTTGGCCGTGGGTGGGTTAGGCAATGAGCAGTTCTTC CASSLAVGGLGNEQFF TRBJ2-1 . 16 TRBV5-1 .
TGTGCCAGCAGAGAAGGGCGCAATGGCTACACCTTC CASREGRNGYTF TRBJ1-2 . 12 TRBV28 .
TGTGCCAGCAGCTCCCAGCACAGGGGAGAGACCCAGTACTTC CASSSQHRGETQYF TRBJ2-5 TRBD1 14 TRBV9 once
TGTGCCAGCAGTCCAGGACTAGCGGAGTGGGTATCGAGCTCCTACAATGAGCAGTTCTTC CASSPGLAEWVSSSYNEQFF TRBJ2-1 TRBD2 20 TRBV28 once
TGTGCCAGCAGTCCCAATAGGGGTGGGGCCAACGTCCTGACTTTC CASSPNRGGANVLTF TRBJ2-6 . 15 TRBV27 .
TGTGCCTGGAGTGTGGAGGGTACGTCTTACAATGAGCAGTTCTTC CAWSVEGTSYNEQFF TRBJ2-1 . 15 TRBV30 .
TGCGCCAGCAGCTTGGAATCGAGAGCGGGGGAGCAGTACTTC CASSLESRAGEQYF TRBJ2-7 TRBD2 14 TRBV5-1 many
TGCGCCAGCAGCTTTACAGGGACGAATGAGCAGTTCTTC CASSFTGTNEQFF TRBJ2-1 . 13 TRBV5-1 .
TGTGCCAGCAGCGTTGGGGGGCACAATGAGCAGTTCTTC CASSVGGHNEQFF TRBJ2-1 . 13 TRBV9 once
TGTGCCAGCAGCTTCACAGGGGGAGGTCAGCCCCAGCATTTT CASSFTGGGQPQHF TRBJ1-5 TRBD1 14 TRBV7-9 .
TGTGCCAGCAGCTATACTAGCGGGAATAACGATGAGCAGTTCTTC CASSYTSGNNDEQFF TRBJ2-1 TRBD2 15 TRBV11-2 .
TGTGCCAGCTCACGGACCGTGAATGAAAAACTGTTTTTT CASSRTVNEKLFF TRBJ1-4 . 13 TRBV18 .
TGCGCCAGCAGCCGCCTCTCTGGAAACACCATATATTTT CASSRLSGNTIYF TRBJ1-3 . 13 TRBV4-1 .
TGCGCCAGCAGCCCTTCGGACGGTAGCAATCAGCCCCAGCATTTT CASSPSDGSNQPQHF TRBJ1-5 . 15 TRBV4-1 few
TGTGCCAGCAGTTCAACAGGGGTGGGTGAAGCTTTCTTT CASSSTGVGEAFF TRBJ1-1 TRBD1 13 TRBV28 .
TGTGCCAGCAGCGTAGAGGGGTTTCAAGAGACCCAGTACTTC CASSVEGFQETQYF TRBJ2-5 . 14 TRBV9 few
TGCGCCAGCAGCTCTGGGGACGTATACTATGGCTACACCTTC CASSSGDVYYGYTF TRBJ1-2 . 14 TRBV5-1 .
TGCAGCGTTGCGGGGGGTTGGACTGAAGCTTTCTTT CSVAGGWTEAFF TRBJ1-1 . 12 TRBV29-1 .
TGTGCCAGCAGCCAAGGTGACAGGGGCCTCTATGGCTACACCTTC CASSQGDRGLYGYTF TRBJ1-2 TRBD1 15 TRBV4-2 .
TGTGCCAGCAGTGACCCCCCATGGACTCCCTACGAGCAGTACTTC CASSDPPWTPYEQYF TRBJ2-7 . 15 TRBV6-4 once
TGTGCCAGCAGTGGCAGGACAGGGGGGAACACTGAAGCTTTCTTT CASSGRTGGNTEAFF TRBJ1-1 TRBD1 15 TRBV6-1 .